These 25 T cell receptor beta chains share one sample of origin, sequenced in a study of blood T cell repertoires in COVID-19. Here immunoSEQ multiplex PCR was the method, and the copy in TCRdb shows in-frame clones only, minus some. The sample shows roughly 200,000 clones, around 83% of them seen only once. The sample comprised peripheral blood. Receptors originate from a woman in her sixties or seventies with acute or convalescent COVID-19.

This clone was seen only once. This chain uses TRBV29-1 with TRBJ1-3; 10 bases agree with TRBD1. The CDR3 contains 20 residues. Losses at the gene ends were 8 bases for V and 4 bases for J; bases not matched to a gene: 26. Per the germline V gene, CDR1 is SQVTM and CDR2 is ANQGSEA. The DNA of the CDR3 is TGCAGCCCATTTTTTGGGGGACAGGGGAGGTATGGTAATCGGGGAAACACCATATATTTT. It specifies CSPFFGGQGRYGNRGNTIYF.

The gene calls are TRBV7-8 and TRBJ1-5; D not resolved. CDR1 and CDR2 (germline): SGHVS, FQNEAQ. Trimming took 0 bases from V and 7 from J, leaving 13 bases between them. The CDR3 is made up of 15 amino acids. The CDR3 sequence: CASSLALSGGQPQHF. In nucleotides, the CDR3 is TGTGCCAGCAGCTTAGCGCTTTCGGGAGGGCAGCCCCAGCATTTT.

The chain combines TRBV2 with TRBJ2-2; 9 bases line up with TRBD1. Germline CDR1 SNHLY, CDR2 FYNNEI. The CDR3 runs to 15 residues. With V trimmed by 8 bases and J by 4 bases, 8 bases remained unmatched. CDR3 loop: CASRHGTGFTGELFF. In DNA form, the CDR3 reads TGTGCCAGCCGGCACGGGACAGGGTTCACCGGGGAGCTGTTTTTT.

The chain recombines TRBV14 with TRBJ1-2, with a tentative D call TRBD1 (6 bases). CDR1 and CDR2 from the germline V gene are SGHDN and FVKESK. This CDR3 has 15 amino acids. V was pared by 1 base and J by 7 bases, with 16 bases between. The CDR3 loop reads CASSQGGGLASGYTF. As DNA, the CDR3 is TGTGCCAGCAGCCAAGGGGGGGGCTTAGCAAGTGGCTACACCTTC.

The chain recombines TRBV24-1 with TRBJ2-1; 7 bases match TRBD2. CDR3 length equals 13 residues. Germline CDR1 is KGHDR and CDR2 is SFDVKD. The junction had 4 bases not matched to a gene; V was cut back by 6 bases and J by 6 bases. CDR3 sequence (DNA): TGTGCCACCAGTCTGCGGGAGAGCAATGAGCAGTTCTTC. Amino acids: CATSLRESNEQFF.

This clone was seen just once. This chain uses TRBV6-1 with TRBJ2-3; TRBD2 matches 7 bases. The CDR3 has 15 residues. With V trimmed by 2 bases and J by 2 bases, 4 bases remained unmatched. From germline, CDR1 is MNHNS and CDR2 SASEGT. The CDR3 region has the DNA TGTGCCAGCAGTGAATCAGCGGGGATCACAGATACGCAGTATTTT. It is translated as CASSESAGITDTQYF.

There are many counts of this clone. The V call is TRBV11-3, the J call TRBJ1-3; TRBD1 is a possible D gene (5 bases). Germline V CDR1 and CDR2: SGHNT, YENEEA. CDR3 length: 16 amino acids. Trimming removed 5 bases from V and 0 bases from J, with 14 bases in between. As DNA, the CDR3 is TGTGCCAGCAGCCAGCGGGACTTTATCTCTGGAAACACCATATATTTT. It is translated as CASSQRDFISGNTIYF.

The rearrangement joins TRBV19 to TRBJ2-1; 7 bases are a match to TRBD2. V gave up 0 bases and J gave up 14 bases; unmatched junction bases: 13. Looked up from germline, CDR1 is LNHDA and CDR2 is SQIVND (reference sequence). This CDR3 region has 15 residues. CDR3 bases: TGTGCCAGTAGTATAGATGTGCAACCGGGACTACAAAAGTTCTTC. Protein product: CASSIDVQPGLQKFF.

J is TRBJ1-1 and V is TRBV7-3; D remains unclear. Germline V gene sequence: CDR1 SGHTA, CDR2 FQGTGA. V was clipped by 1 base and J by 5 bases, with 11 bases between them. The CDR3 sequence is 14 residues long. CDR3 sequence: CASSLRKAGTEAFF. CDR3 nucleotides: TGTGCCAGCAGCTTAAGGAAGGCCGGGACTGAAGCTTTCTTT. Complete variable domain (other parts from reference TRBV7-3 and TRBJ1-1): GAGVSQTPSNKVTEKGKYVELRCDPISGHTALYWYRQSLGQGPEFLIYFQGTGAADDSGLPNDRFFAVRPEGSVSTLKIQRTERGDSAVYLCASSLRKAGTEAFFGQGTRLTVV.

The genes are TRBV29-1 and TRBJ1-2, with 8 bases that match TRBD1. Germline lookup yields CDR1 SQVTM and CDR2 ANQGSEA. The ends lost 4 bases at V and 6 bases at J; junction bases unmatched: 7. CDR3 length: 13 residues. The CDR3 DNA reads as TGCAGCGTTGCGACAGGGGCAGCTGATGGCTACACCTTC. Protein product: CSVATGAADGYTF.

The CDR3 nucleotides read TGTGCCATCGCAGGGGGCATGAACACTGAAGCTTTCTTT. Translating gives CAIAGGMNTEAFF. This chain joins TRBV10-3 and TRBJ1-1, with TRBD1 matching 8 bases. V was pared by 8 bases and J by 0 bases, with 2 bases of the junction left unmatched. The CDR3 sequence is 13 residues long. CDR1 is ENHRY, CDR2 SYGVKD, per germline.

CDR3: CARGMGGAFRNTGELFF. DNA for the CDR3: TGTGCCAGGGGGATGGGGGGAGCCTTCCGTAACACCGGGGAGCTGTTTTTT. The chain recombines TRBV7-8 with TRBJ2-2; D is possibly TRBD2 (6 bases). V was cut by 9 bases and J by 2 bases, with 22 bases left in between. Germline V gene lookup returns CDR1 SGHVS and CDR2 FQNEAQ. CDR3 length equals 17 residues.

This clone occurred once. The chain couples TRBV7-2 to TRBJ2-5; 9 positions agree with TRBD1. Trimming took 4 bases from V and 5 from J; bases not matched to a gene: 11. CDR1 SGHTA and CDR2 FQGNSA come from the germline V gene. The CDR3 spans 16 residues. CDR3 bases: TGTGCCAGCAGCTCCGGATCGGACAGGGGTTTGGAGACCCAGTACTTC. Translating it yields CASSSGSDRGLETQYF.

This chain joins TRBV6-2 or TRBV6-3 and TRBJ2-6; D is possibly TRBD1 (5 bases). Germline lookup yields CDR1 MNHEY and CDR2 SVGEGT. This CDR3 is built from 20 residues. The ends were cut back, 3 bases at V and 3 bases at J, with 24 bases in the middle. This chain's CDR3 is CASSYSPLDRKGSGANVLTF. The CDR3 bases are TGTGCCAGCAGTTATTCGCCTCTCGACAGAAAGGGAAGTGGGGCCAACGTCCTGACTTTC.

This sequence joins TRBV10-3 and TRBJ1-4; 9 bases are a match to TRBD1. The CDR3 extends over 14 amino acids. Germline V gene data show CDR1 as ENHRY and CDR2 as SYGVKD. J was trimmed by 5 bases and V by 6 bases; bases with no gene match: 4. The CDR3 nucleotides are TGTGCCATCAGGAAGGACAGGGGAAATGAAAAACTGTTTTTT. This codes for CAIRKDRGNEKLFF.

The rearrangement links TRBV6-5 to TRBJ2-2, with 8 bases aligning to TRBD2. The CDR3 is 13 amino acids. V dropped 6 bases and J dropped 4; count of bases not matched to a gene: 1. Germline loops: CDR1 MNHEY, CDR2 SVGAGI. The CDR3 protein is CASRSGSTGELFF. For the CDR3, the DNA is TGTGCCAGCAGGAGCGGGAGCACCGGGGAGCTGTTTTTT.

The V and J genes are TRBV19 and TRBJ1-2, with D perhaps TRBD1 (5 bases). V lost 9 bases and J lost 4, with 18 bases in between. The CDR3 is 14 residues long. CDR1 and CDR2 from the germline V gene are LNHDA and SQIVND (reference sequence). CDR3 sequence: CASLDRNPPYGYTF. CDR3 bases: TGTGCCAGCCTCGACAGAAATCCGCCCTATGGCTACACCTTC.

The CDR3 loop reads CASSQDWAGGVETQYF. Written as DNA, the CDR3 is TGTGCCAGCAGCCAAGATTGGGCGGGAGGGGTTGAGACCCAGTACTTC. The chain is built from TRBV4-2 and TRBJ2-5, with 9 positions matching TRBD2. This CDR3 has 16 amino acids. Germline V gene data show CDR1 as LGHNA and CDR2 as YNFKEQ. Trimming at V came to 0 bases and at J to 5 bases, leaving 7 bases not matched to a gene.

This rearrangement joins TRBV28 to TRBJ1-2, with D possibly matching TRBD1 (5 bases). The CDR3 has 14 amino acids. Trimming removed 5 bases from V and 6 bases from J, with 16 bases in between. CDR1 is MDHEN, CDR2 SYDVKM, per germline. The CDR3 loop is CASSVPGRGDGYTF. The CDR3 DNA is TGTGCCAGCAGTGTCCCCGGGAGGGGCGATGGCTACACCTTC.

This clone was detected a few times. The rearrangement links TRBV29-1 to TRBJ1-1, with 9 positions matching TRBD1. Germline V gene sequence: CDR1 SQVTM, CDR2 ANQGSEA. The ends lost 8 bases at V and 5 bases at J; junction bases unmatched: 15. The CDR3 sequence is 15 residues long. In DNA, the CDR3 is TGCAGCTTCCAATTCGGGACAGGGAGAAAGACTGAAGCTTTCTTT. Translation: CSFQFGTGRKTEAFF.

The chain joins TRBV10-3 to TRBJ2-1, with 10 bases matching TRBD2. CDR3 size: 16 residues. CDR1 and CDR2 from the germline V gene are ENHRY and SYGVKD. V lost 6 bases to trimming and J lost 8 bases; unmatched junction nucleotides: 13. This chain's CDR3 is CAIRDGVAGGLDEQFF. CDR3 DNA sequence: TGTGCCATCAGGGACGGGGTAGCGGGAGGTTTGGATGAGCAGTTCTTC.

The rearrangement joins TRBV28 to TRBJ2-7; D unclear. Looked up from germline, CDR1 is MDHEN and CDR2 is SYDVKM. Trimming shortened V by 5 bases and J by 2 bases, and 10 bases separated the two germline ends. The CDR3 runs 13 residues. The CDR3 DNA is TGTGCCAGCAGTAAGTGGCAGACCTACGAGCAGTACTTC. As protein: CASSKWQTYEQYF.

The gene calls are TRBV12-3 or TRBV12-4 and TRBJ1-6; no reliable D call. The V end lost 5 bases, the J end lost 5 bases, and 7 bases lay between the germline ends. The CDR3 is 13 residues long. CDR3 residues: CASSRRDNSPLHF. DNA for the CDR3: TGTGCCAGCAGTCGACGGGATAATTCACCCCTCCACTTT.

The gene calls are TRBV4-1 and TRBJ2-2, with 8 bases aligning to TRBD1. Germline V gives CDR1 MGHRA, CDR2 YSYEKL. There are 19 residues in the CDR3. V gave up 3 bases and J gave up 1 base; unmatched junction bases: 13. The CDR3 region is CASSQPPPGQGVNTGELFF. The CDR3 DNA follows: TGCGCCAGCAGCCAGCCACCCCCAGGACAGGGCGTGAACACCGGGGAGCTGTTTTTT.

This rearrangement joins TRBV10-3 to TRBJ1-4, with TRBD1 identical over 9 bases. CDR1 is ENHRY and CDR2 is SYGVKD in the germline V gene. The CDR3 loop spans 13 amino acids. The V and J ends lost 11 bases and 7 bases, in that order; junction bases with no gene match: 8. The CDR3 region has the DNA TGTGCCTCAGGAGGGGACAGGGCTGAAAAACTGTTTTTT. Translated: CASGGDRAEKLFF.